This T cell receptor beta chain appears in the sequencing data of a study of blood T cell repertoires in COVID-19. For the study at large: Specimens from acute and convalescent COVID-19 originated in the United States, Italy and Spain.

In the authors' methods: Counts of nucleated cells, estimated from reference gene primer amplification, were obtained. The repertoire was sequenced with immunoSEQ multiplex PCR; TCRdb's copy has only in-frame clones and lacks some. That table supplies the V and J calls and clone size; D and trimming were determined from the DNA. The sample contains about 210,000 clones, just over 85% of which appear only once. Adults between roughly 18 and 95 years of age took part from about two dozen US areas. Self-reported history from a screening survey and questionnaire set each donor's cohort. The J segment lost 6 bases and the V segment lost 3 bases, leaving 2 bases of the junction unmatched. CDR3 size: 14 residues. CDR1 and CDR2 from the germline V gene are SEHNR and FQNEAQ (reference sequence).

The chain combines TRBV7-9 with TRBJ2-2; 9 nucleotides align to TRBD2. The clonotype was recovered from a middle-aged woman with acute COVID-19. Sequenced: PBMCs or T cells enriched from blood (not recorded which). CDR3 in amino acids: CASSFGLAPGELFF. CDR3 bases: TGTGCCAGCAGCTTTGGACTAGCGCCCGGGGAGCTGTTTTTT.